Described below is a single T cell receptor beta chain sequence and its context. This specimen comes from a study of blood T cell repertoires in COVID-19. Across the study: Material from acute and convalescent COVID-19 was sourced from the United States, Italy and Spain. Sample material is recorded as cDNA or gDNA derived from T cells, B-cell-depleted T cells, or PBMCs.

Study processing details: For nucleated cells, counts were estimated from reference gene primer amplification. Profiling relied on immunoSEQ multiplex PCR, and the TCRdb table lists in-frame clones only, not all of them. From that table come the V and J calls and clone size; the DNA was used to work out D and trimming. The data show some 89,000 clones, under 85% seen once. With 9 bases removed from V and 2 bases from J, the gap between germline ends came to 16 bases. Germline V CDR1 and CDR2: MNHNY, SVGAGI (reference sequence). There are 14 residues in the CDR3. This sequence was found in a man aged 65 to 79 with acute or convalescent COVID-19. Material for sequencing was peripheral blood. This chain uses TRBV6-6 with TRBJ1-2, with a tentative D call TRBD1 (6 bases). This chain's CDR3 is CARKLRDINYGYTF. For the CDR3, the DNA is TGTGCCAGGAAACTACGGGACATAAACTATGGCTACACCTTC.